The TCR beta chain described here comes from a study of regulatory T cells in long-lasting Graves disease. V was clipped by 3 bases and J by 2 bases, with 14 bases between them. From germline, CDR1 is SGHRS and CDR2 YFSETQ. The CDR3 covers 16 residues. Time point described: newly diagnosed GD, antithyroid drugs for less than 3 months. Scientists built the TCR library using RNA that was extracted from PBMCs. The TCR beta library used iRepertoire HTBI primers with Arm-PCR amplification of CDR3. TCRdb ran MiXCR on the multiplex PCR reads and lists one entry per CDR3 protein. The sample carries some 220,000 distinct CDR3 sequences, around 19% recorded once. This clonotype was found many times. Its antigen is currently unknown. Findings of the study overall: Accuracy may have been reduced by the small sample size. Persistent disease preferred TRBV28, TRBJ1-2 and TRBJ2-5; new disease, TRBV20-1 and TRBJ2-1.

These data are also associated with another study on T cells in Graves' hyperthyroidism and ophthalmopathy. That paper notes: Most thyroid-expanded clonotypes above 0.001 were also found in blood. Stable hyperthyroidism was separated from ophthalmopathy by a model based on 13 V-J features.

This clonotype was obtained from a woman under 40 with Graves disease. Sequences were derived from peripheral blood mononuclear cells (PBMCs), sampled at new diagnosis, from a patient treated with antithyroid drugs. The rearrangement uses TRBV5-1 and TRBJ2-2; D tentatively fits TRBD1 or TRBD2 (5 bases each). CDR3 loop: CASSSWGYDNTGELFF. The CDR3 nucleotides read TGCGCCAGCAGCTCCTGGGGGTACGACAACACCGGGGAGCTGTTTTTT. Combining the CDR3 with reference TRBV5-1 and TRBJ2-2 gives the whole variable domain KAGVTQTPRYLIKTRGQQVTLSCSPISGHRSVSWYQQTPGQGLQFLFEYFSETQRNKGNFPGRFSGRQFSNSRSEMNVSTLELGDSALYLCASSSWGYDNTGELFFGEGSRLTVL.